This entry features one T cell receptor beta chain sequence. Its antigen is unidentified. Healthy bone marrow donors supplied every sample. Trimming took off 4 bases at V and 4 bases at J, with 16 bases between the two ends. The V gene's germline CDR1 is SQVTM and CDR2 ANQGSEA. The CDR3 covers 14 residues. The data were obtained in a study of cytomegalovirus exposure and HLA in healthy donors. Regarding the study as a whole: An analysis done earlier found most TCR beta V segments productive about 90% or about 30% of the time. Certain sequence variants were highly shared and formed a cluster, and this cluster was likely a sequencing artifact. There were some V segments, including TRBV6-2 and TRBV6-3, excluded as indistinguishable.

13 Jbeta primers and 60 Vbeta primers were used for the PCR. The assay was immunoSEQ multiplex PCR, and TCRdb's table has in-frame clones only and misses some. The table includes more than 95,000 clones, over 65% detected once. The clonotype was recovered from a woman aged 45-65 years in good health and CMV-seropositive. The source material was PBMCs. V gene TRBV29-1 combines with J gene TRBJ1-1; D gene unclear. The CDR3 spells CSVGAMEVSTEAFF. Here the CDR3 DNA reads TGCAGCGTTGGGGCTATGGAGGTCAGCACTGAAGCTTTCTTT.